Sequencing of this T cell receptor beta chain was carried out in a study of cytomegalovirus exposure and HLA in healthy donors (dated by TCRdb to 2016 to 2017). A note on the overall study: In an earlier analysis of roughly 500 of the donors, 250 to 350 Gb of sequence data and 117 million unique TCR beta sequences from about 179 million T cells were reported. Roughly 320 gigabases of sequencing data and 70 million to 95 million unique TCR sequences made up an early release that covered under 750 HLA-typed donors. Of the roughly 390 genotyped donors, roughly 85% fell in the genetic ancestry cluster associated with self-reported Caucasian donors. The aim of the study was to test whether cataloging public T cell receptors could identify signatures of past pathogen exposure. Using immunosequencing, the study profiled T cell repertoires from roughly 650 subjects and related those repertoires to cytomegalovirus serostatus. Along with the roughly 670-subject first cohort, a separate validation cohort of over 90 different subjects was used. To predict cytomegalovirus infection status, the study combined high-throughput TCR immunosequencing, statistical association of individual TCRs with disease status, and machine learning. A later analysis re-analyzed previously published TCR beta repertoires from about 600 donors and added high-resolution HLA genotyping to study TCR occurrence patterns. Rather than using new phenotypic data, the later analysis identified candidate immune exposures from TCR beta sequences and from how often those sequences occurred across donors. An earlier analysis of around 640 of the donors used high-throughput TCR beta sequencing to judge whether each TCR beta V gene segment behaved as functional or pseudogenic. Donor age, sex, ethnicity and CMV serostatus were compiled alongside the repertoire data. Genome-wide SNP genotypes for about three fifths of the roughly 670 donors were used in a later genetic analysis, which treated that subset as a discovery cohort. Every repertoire in the discovery cohort had been generated on one and the same sequencing platform. Both class I and class II loci were covered by HLA typing, at four-digit resolution. The number of donors typed differed by locus, with roughly 629-640 for A, B, C, DRB1 and DQB1, roughly 520 for DQA1, some 570 for DPA1, and 400 to 490 for DPB1. Several DR-DQ haplotypes were treated as single units for association and clustering because of strong linkage in the cohort. On average, around 240,000 unique TCR beta nucleotide sequences were sequenced per donor among about 400 genotyped donors of the cohort, with roughly 18% of those sequences being non-productive.

The cohort consisted of 600 to 700 healthy bone marrow donors. Cohort members were all nominally healthy when sampled, although unrecorded immune exposures were likely present. The donor tested CMV seropositive, placing the donor among the approximately 310 seropositive members of the cohort. Every donor gave a peripheral blood sample, and the peripheral blood mononuclear cells from that sample were used for TCR beta sequencing. The Qiagen DNeasy Blood Extraction Kit was used to extract genomic DNA from the blood cell samples. Comments on this clone: The specificity of this receptor is unknown. No base quality information exists; no much larger clone differs at one position.

The library was produced with the immunoSEQ multiplex PCR assay. The multiplex PCR relied on a mix of 60 forward primers for TCR Vbeta segments and 13 reverse primers for TCR Jbeta segments. A multiplex PCR assay on genomic DNA amplified the CDR3 region of rearranged TCR beta genes. On the Illumina HiSeq System, the amplified TCR beta libraries were sequenced as 87-base-pair reads. Concerning the study's data processing: In a later analysis, tens of millions of unique TCR beta chains were counted across the approximately 670 repertoires, and about 9.9 million of these chains were shared by at least two donors. A nearest-neighbor algorithm error-corrected the raw reads and collapsed the reads into unique sequences, merging closely related sequences to remove PCR and sequencing errors. CDR3 sequences were aligned to IMGT reference sequences to assign V, D and J gene segments. For a sequence to be retained, a match of at least six nucleotides to both a V gene segment and a J gene segment was required. Rearrangements were called productive when the CDR3 lacked stop codons and stayed in frame with V and J; all others were non-productive. CDR3 was defined by IMGT convention, running from the second conserved V-encoded cysteine to the conserved J-encoded phenylalanine. In an earlier analysis of around 640 of the donors, sequences lacking an unambiguous match to a single V gene segment were excluded. An earlier analysis of some 500 of the donors classified V segments as functional when productive rearrangements were above 56.7% and as segregating when the standard deviation between donors was above 5%. A statistical classification framework was built to diagnose cytomegalovirus status from the catalog of TCR beta chain sequences. In a later analysis, TCR nucleotide sequences were compared against IMGT/GENE-DB human TR gene sequences so that V and J genes could be assigned. The TCRdist pipeline was used in a later analysis to assign CDR3 sequences and most-parsimonious VDJ recombination scenarios. In a later analysis, every TCR beta chain was defined by the combination of its CDR3 amino acid sequence and its V-gene family, and reads without a unique V-gene family were dropped. In a later analysis, 500 to 700 highly shared, low-generation-probability nucleotide sequences were removed to address suspected cross-contamination and a sequencing artifact. For each public chain, a later analysis derived a clonal expansion index from normalized ranks of inferred template counts within each repertoire. In a later analysis, generation probabilities were computed with a VDJ recombination model fitted to out-of-frame rearrangements, and the resulting probabilities were checked against IGoR. In a later analysis, TCR-TCR, TCR-HLA and TCR-CMV co-occurrence was scored with hypergeometric tests, and a repertoire-size bias correction was applied to TCR pairs. A later analysis estimated false discovery rates by permuting HLA or CMV assignments 20 times. A later analysis grouped co-occurring TCRs with DBSCAN, adding TCRdist sequence similarity when clustering within HLA-allele-positive subsets. Co-occurrence clustering excluded repertoires with fewer than 30,000 or more than 120,000 public chains, plus five with anomalous nucleotide sharing. TCRdb holds this immuneACCESS table with in-frame rearrangements only. Some clones are missing; in checked studies, unresolved V genes explain under half, and the rest has no known cause. Clone size and V and J calls were adopted from that table, with D and trimming inferred from the DNA. Here the sample has approximately 150,000 clones; approximately 82% occur a single time. Roughly 10% of the sample is in the top ten clones.

Based on the germline V gene, the CDR1 and CDR2 sequences are SGHTA and FQGNSA. V is reduced by 0 bases and J by 5 bases, leaving a spacing of 7 bases between them. Including cysteine and phenylalanine, the CDR3 has 13 amino acids. This entry keeps only the CDR3 DNA: 39 bases, framed from base 1. Broader findings and caveats from the paper: A total of about 180 TCR beta chains were listed by the study as associated with cytomegalovirus. Roughly uniform sequencing depth across donors was assumed in presence/absence analyses, although this assumption may not hold. Only TCR beta chains were sequenced in this cohort, and the absence of alpha or paired-chain data limited detectable features. Some IMGT-functional V segments, including TRBV6-2 and TRBV6-3, could not be distinguished by the 87-base-pair reads and were therefore excluded. A further reported finding was that TCR beta sequences accurately predicted the HLA-A and HLA-B alleles for most subjects in the first cohort. According to a later analysis, parvovirus B19, influenza, CMV and Epstein-Barr virus appeared linked to several top co-occurrence clusters. Strong co-occurrence of HLA alleles, especially DR and DQ, made assigning TCR associations to individual alleles difficult. It was suggested by the authors that the approach could potentially be generalized to other disease states and immunological phenotypes. A later analysis found that TCR association rates varied across HLA loci, with DRB1 alleles showing the most associated TCRs and HLA-C alleles the fewest. An association between a missense DCLRE1C variant and V-gene and J-gene trimming of TCR beta chains was found in a later genetic analysis and replicated in an independent cohort. A later genetic analysis reported fewer N-insertions in productive TCRs among donors in an Asian-associated ancestry cluster than the roughly 700-donor mean. The classifier was reported to diagnose cytomegalovirus status with high specificity and sensitivity in both the original and validation cohorts. Immune exposure information for the cohort was limited to CMV serostatus. A later analysis associated some 17,000 TCR beta sequences with specific HLA alleles at a false discovery rate of 0.05. Three of the identified cytomegalovirus-associated TCR beta chains were confirmed in vitro to be specific for cytomegalovirus antigens. In a later analysis, HLA-associated TCR beta chains showed more clonal expansion and lower generation probabilities than non-associated chains that were equally common. Correlated functional status among segregating V segments might be attributable to linkage disequilibrium, but an unknown experimental factor could not be ruled out. An earlier analysis of 587 of the donors showed that most TCR beta V segments appeared in productive rearrangements either about 87% or about 30% of the time, which broadly matched IMGT annotations. A cluster of highly shared sequence variants was judged likely to represent a technical artifact of the sequencing pipeline. Because some donors lacked HLA typing at each locus, the association tests relied only on the typed subset. While some public TCRs were present in many individuals, most TCR sequences turned up only very rarely across donors. A later analysis found that most CMV-associated TCR beta chains appeared HLA-restricted, with HLA associations seemingly driven largely by CMV exposure. Approximately 16 rarely observed V segments, including chromosome 9 orphons, were excluded from the earlier analysis of approximately 500 of the donors because counts were too low.

This TCR derives from a woman aged 55-70 years in good health and CMV-seropositive. The receptor chain draws on TRBV7-2 and TRBJ2-5, with no confidently assigned D gene. Material: PBMCs. The bases are TGTGCCAGCAGCTTAGCATCCCTGGAGACCCAGTACTTC. Its amino acids are CASSLASLETQYF.